What follows describes a single T cell receptor (beta chain). Its antigen is not yet known. One base away there is no much larger clone; base qualities are not given. This specimen belongs to a study of blood T cell repertoires in COVID-19 (TCRdb year 2020). Turning to the overall study: Samples covering the acute and convalescent phases of COVID-19 were provided by collaborators in the United States, Italy and Spain. The prospective study material was composed of cDNA or gDNA derived from T cells, B-cell-depleted T cells, or PBMCs. Subjects who had been exposed to COVID-19, were actively infected with it, or had recovered from it provided the deeply sampled blood TCRbeta repertoires that made up the dataset. A freely available public database, intended as a resource for researchers studying the immune response to SARS-CoV-2, is where the repertoires were released. Samples were obtained from the ongoing ImmuneRACE study (first 160 participants) and from some 1,200 subjects provided by 6 global collaborators. A de-identified subject ID, COVID-19 status, age in years and sex were almost always included in the sample metadata. Where available, HLA class I and class II types were obtained from metadata supplied by the sample provider rather than from assay-based typing.

General conclusions and limits of the study: Clinical and demographic metadata were provided uncurated, with the amount varying by source and participant.

A second Seattle source provided samples from volunteer blood donors who had recovered from COVID-19. Collaborating institutions collected whole blood in K2EDTA tubes following their own protocols. Collaborator samples were shipped for TCRbeta analysis as frozen whole blood, isolated PBMCs, or DNA extracted from either sample type. TCRbeta CDR3 regions were amplified from genomic DNA by means of the immunoSEQ Assay, a bias-controlled multiplex PCR. Processing in the source paper ran as follows. The number of nucleated cells in each sample was estimated by amplification of reference gene primers within the assay. Sequence reads were collapsed and filtered to measure the absolute abundance of every unique TCRbeta CDR3 rearrangement. For each sample, productive Simpson clonality was calculated by taking the square root of Simpson's diversity index across productive rearrangements. TCRdb stores this immuneACCESS table with in-frame sequences only. Part of the clones is absent; in the studies checked, under half of the shortfall reflects unresolved V genes, and no reason is known for the rest. That table furnishes V, J and clone size, whereas the DNA furnished D and trimming. Present in this sample are some 110,000 clones, 86% of which were seen just once. Around 8% of the sample belongs to the ten largest clones.

At the junction V is shortened by 6 bases and J by 0 bases, with 9 bases in between. CDR1 and CDR2 were assigned from the germline V gene as MNHEY and SVGAGI. The CDR3, from cysteine to phenylalanine, totals 15 residues. Only the CDR3 DNA stays, 45 bases, in frame from base 1. This sequence was found in a man in his 70s who had recovered from COVID-19. The chain is made from TRBV6-5 and TRBJ2-6, with the D gene call left open. Sequenced material: peripheral blood. The DNA sequence is given as TGTGCCAGCAGCCCAGGAAGCTCTGGGGCCAACGTCCTGACTTTC. This translates into CASSPGSSGANVLTF.